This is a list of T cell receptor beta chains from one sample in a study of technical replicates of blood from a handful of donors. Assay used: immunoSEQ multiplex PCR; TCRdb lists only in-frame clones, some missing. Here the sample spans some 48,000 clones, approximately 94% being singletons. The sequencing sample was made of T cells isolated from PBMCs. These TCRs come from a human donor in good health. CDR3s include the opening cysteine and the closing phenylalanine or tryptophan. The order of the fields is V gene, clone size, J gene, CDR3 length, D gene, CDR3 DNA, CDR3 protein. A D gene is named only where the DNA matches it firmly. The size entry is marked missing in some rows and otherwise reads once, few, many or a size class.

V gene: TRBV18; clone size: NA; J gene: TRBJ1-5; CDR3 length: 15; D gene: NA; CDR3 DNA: TGTGCCAGCTCACTTTTACAGGGCTCGAGTCAGCCCCAGCATTTT; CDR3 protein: CASSLLQGSSQPQHF
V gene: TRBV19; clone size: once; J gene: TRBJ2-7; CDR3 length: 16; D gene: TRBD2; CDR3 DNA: TGTGCCAGTAGTGGAAGACTAGCGGGAGGTTCCTACGAGCAGTACTTC; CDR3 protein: CASSGRLAGGSYEQYF
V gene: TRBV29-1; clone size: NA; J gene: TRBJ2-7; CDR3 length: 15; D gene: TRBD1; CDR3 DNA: TGCAGCGTTGTGTTTCCACAGGGGGTAGGCTACGAGCAGTACTTC; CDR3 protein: CSVVFPQGVGYEQYF
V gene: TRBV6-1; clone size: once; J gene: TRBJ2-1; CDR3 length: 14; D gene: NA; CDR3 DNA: TGTGCCAGCACCTTAGCTAGCACTTACAATGAGCAGTTCTTC; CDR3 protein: CASTLASTYNEQFF
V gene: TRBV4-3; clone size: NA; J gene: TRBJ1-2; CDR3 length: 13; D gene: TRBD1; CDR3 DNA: TGCGCCAGCAGCCCCGGGACAGTCTATGGCTACACCTTC; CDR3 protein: CASSPGTVYGYTF
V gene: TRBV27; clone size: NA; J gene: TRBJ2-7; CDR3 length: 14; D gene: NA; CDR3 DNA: TGTGCCAGCAGTTTTTCCGGCAGGGTGCACGAGCAGTACTTC; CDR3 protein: CASSFSGRVHEQYF
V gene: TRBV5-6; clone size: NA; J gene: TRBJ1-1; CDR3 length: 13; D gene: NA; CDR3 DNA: TGTGCCAGCAGTCTGGGGCGGAACACTGAAGCTTTCTTT; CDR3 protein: CASSLGRNTEAFF
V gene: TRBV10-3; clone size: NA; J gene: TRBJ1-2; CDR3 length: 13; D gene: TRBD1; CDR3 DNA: TGTGCCACCTGGACAGGGTGGGACTATGGCTACACCTTC; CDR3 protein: CATWTGWDYGYTF
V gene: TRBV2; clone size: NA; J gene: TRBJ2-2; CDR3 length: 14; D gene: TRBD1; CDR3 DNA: TGTGCCAGCAGCGAGACAGGGCCCACCGGGGAGCTGTTTTTT; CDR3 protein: CASSETGPTGELFF
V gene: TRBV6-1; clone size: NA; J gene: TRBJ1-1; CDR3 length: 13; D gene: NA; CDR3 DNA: TGTGCCAGCAGTGTTCGGGGGGCGATAACAGCTTTCTTT; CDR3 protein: CASSVRGAITAFF
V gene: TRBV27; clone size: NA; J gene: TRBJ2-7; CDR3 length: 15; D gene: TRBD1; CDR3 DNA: TGTGCCAGCAGTCCAGGGACAGGGGGTCTCCACGAGCAGTACTTC; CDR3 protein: CASSPGTGGLHEQYF
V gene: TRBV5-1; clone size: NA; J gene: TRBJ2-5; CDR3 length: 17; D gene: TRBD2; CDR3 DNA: TGCGCCAGCAGCTTGGAACTCGAGCGGGAGATCCAAGAGACCCAGTACTTC; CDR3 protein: CASSLELEREIQETQYF
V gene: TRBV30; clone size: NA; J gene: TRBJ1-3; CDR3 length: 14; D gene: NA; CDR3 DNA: TGTGCCTGGGCAACAGCTTACTCTGGAAACACCATATATTTT; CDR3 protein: CAWATAYSGNTIYF
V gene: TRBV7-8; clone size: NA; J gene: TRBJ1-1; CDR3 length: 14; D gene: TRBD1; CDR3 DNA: TGTGCCAGCAGCTCCTCCCGAGGACAGGGAGGAGCTTTCTTT; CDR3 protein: CASSSSRGQGGAFF
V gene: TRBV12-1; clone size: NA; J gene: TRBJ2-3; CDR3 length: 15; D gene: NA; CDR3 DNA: TGTGCCAGCAGGCAAGCGGGAGGGCCCTGGGATACGCAGTATTTT; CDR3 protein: CASRQAGGPWDTQYF
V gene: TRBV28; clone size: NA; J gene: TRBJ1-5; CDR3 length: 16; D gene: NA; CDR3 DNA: TGTGCCAGCAGCCCTCTTCCACGGGGTCGGAATCAGCCCCAGCATTTT; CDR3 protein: CASSPLPRGRNQPQHF
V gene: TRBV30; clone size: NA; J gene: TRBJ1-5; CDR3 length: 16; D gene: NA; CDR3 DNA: TGTGCCTGGGCTAAGGGGGACATCACCCTCAATCAGCCCCAGCATTTT; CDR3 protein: CAWAKGDITLNQPQHF
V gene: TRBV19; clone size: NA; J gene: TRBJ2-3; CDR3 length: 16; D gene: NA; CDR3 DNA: TGTGCCAGTAGTGCCCACCACGATACTAGCACAGATACGCAGTATTTT; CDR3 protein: CASSAHHDTSTDTQYF
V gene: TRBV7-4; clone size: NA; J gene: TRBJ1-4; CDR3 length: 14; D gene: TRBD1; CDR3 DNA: TGTGCCAGCAGCTCAAGACAGGGAGGTGAAAAACTGTTTTTT; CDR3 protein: CASSSRQGGEKLFF
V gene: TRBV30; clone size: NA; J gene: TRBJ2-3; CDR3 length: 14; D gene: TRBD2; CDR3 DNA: TGTGCCTGGGGACTAGCGGGAGGGACAGATACGCAGTATTTT; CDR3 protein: CAWGLAGGTDTQYF
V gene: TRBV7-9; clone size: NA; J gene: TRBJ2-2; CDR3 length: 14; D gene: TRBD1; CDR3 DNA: TGTGCCAGCAAAGTAGGGGGCACCACCGGGGAGCTGTTTTTT; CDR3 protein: CASKVGGTTGELFF
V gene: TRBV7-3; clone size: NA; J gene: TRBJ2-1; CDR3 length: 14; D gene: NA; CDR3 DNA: TGTGCCAGCAGCCCATCGGGATTACACAATGAGCAGTTCTTC; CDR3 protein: CASSPSGLHNEQFF
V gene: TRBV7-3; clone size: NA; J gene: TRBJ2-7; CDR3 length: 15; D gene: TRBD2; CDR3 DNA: TGTGCCAGCAGCTTAGAGCGGGGTTGGCGCTACGAGCAGTACTTC; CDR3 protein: CASSLERGWRYEQYF
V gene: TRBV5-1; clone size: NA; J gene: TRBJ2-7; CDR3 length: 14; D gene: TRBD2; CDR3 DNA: TGCGCCAGCAGCTTAGAGGGAGGGCCTCACGAGCAGTACTTC; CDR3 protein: CASSLEGGPHEQYF
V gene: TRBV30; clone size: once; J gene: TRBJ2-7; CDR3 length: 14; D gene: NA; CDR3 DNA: TGTGCCTGGAGTGCTTTGGCAGGGCGGTACGAGCAGTACTTC; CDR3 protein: CAWSALAGRYEQYF
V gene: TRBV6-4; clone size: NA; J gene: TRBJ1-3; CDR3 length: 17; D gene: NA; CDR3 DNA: TGTGCCAGCAGTGACTCGACCTCACAGTACTCTGGAAACACCATATATTTT; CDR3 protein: CASSDSTSQYSGNTIYF
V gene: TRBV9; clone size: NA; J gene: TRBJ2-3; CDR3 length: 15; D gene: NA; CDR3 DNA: TGTGCCAGCAGCGTAGCACTGGCAGGGCCAGATACGCAGTATTTT; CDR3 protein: CASSVALAGPDTQYF
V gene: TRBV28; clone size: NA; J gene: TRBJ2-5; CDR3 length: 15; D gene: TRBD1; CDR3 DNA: TGTGCCAGCACCGGGACAGGGGGCTTAGGGGAGACCCAGTACTTC; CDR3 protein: CASTGTGGLGETQYF
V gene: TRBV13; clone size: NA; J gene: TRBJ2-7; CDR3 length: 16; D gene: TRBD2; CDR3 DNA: TGTGCCAGCAGCTTAACGATACTAGCGGGGTACTACGAGCAGTACTTC; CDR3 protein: CASSLTILAGYYEQYF
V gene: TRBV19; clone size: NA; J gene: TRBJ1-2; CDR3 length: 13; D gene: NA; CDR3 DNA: TGTGCCAGTAGTATTTCACTAGTCTATGGCTACACCTTC; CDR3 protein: CASSISLVYGYTF
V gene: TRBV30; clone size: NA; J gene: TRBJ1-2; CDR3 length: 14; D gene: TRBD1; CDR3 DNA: TGTGCCTGCTCCCCTGCAGGGGGCGCGTCCGGCTACACCTTC; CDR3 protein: CACSPAGGASGYTF
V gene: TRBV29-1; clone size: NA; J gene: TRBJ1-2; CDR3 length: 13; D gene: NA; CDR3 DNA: TGCAGCGTTATCGAGGGTTCTAACTATGGCTACACCTTC; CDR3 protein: CSVIEGSNYGYTF
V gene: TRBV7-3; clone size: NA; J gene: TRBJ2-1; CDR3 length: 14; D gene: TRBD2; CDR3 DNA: TGTGCCAGCAGCCAAGCGGGACCATACAATGAGCAGTTCTTC; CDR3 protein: CASSQAGPYNEQFF
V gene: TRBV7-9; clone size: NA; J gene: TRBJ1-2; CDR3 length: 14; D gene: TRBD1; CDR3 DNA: TGTGCCAGCAGCTCTCGGGGACAGTTGAATGGCTACACCTTC; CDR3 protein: CASSSRGQLNGYTF
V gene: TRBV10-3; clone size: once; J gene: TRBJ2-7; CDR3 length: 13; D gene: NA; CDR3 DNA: TGTGCCATCAAGATTGGGGGGTCCTACGAGCAGTACTTC; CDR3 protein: CAIKIGGSYEQYF
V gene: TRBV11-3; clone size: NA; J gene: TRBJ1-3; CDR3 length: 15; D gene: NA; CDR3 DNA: TGTGCCAGCAGTTCGACTCTGAGCTCTGGAAACACCATATATTTT; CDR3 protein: CASSSTLSSGNTIYF
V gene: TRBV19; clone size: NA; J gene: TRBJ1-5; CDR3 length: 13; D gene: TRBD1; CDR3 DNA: TGTGCCAGTACACAGGGGGGAGGTCAGCCCCAGCATTTT; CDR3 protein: CASTQGGGQPQHF
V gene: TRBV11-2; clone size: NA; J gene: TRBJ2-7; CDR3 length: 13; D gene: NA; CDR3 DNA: TGTGCCAGCAGCTCAGGGCTTTCCTACGAGCAGTACTTC; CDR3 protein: CASSSGLSYEQYF
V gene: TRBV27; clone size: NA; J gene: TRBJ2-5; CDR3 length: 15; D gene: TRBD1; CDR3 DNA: TGTGCCAGCAGCCCCGGGACAGCCATCCAAGAGACCCAGTACTTC; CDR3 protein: CASSPGTAIQETQYF
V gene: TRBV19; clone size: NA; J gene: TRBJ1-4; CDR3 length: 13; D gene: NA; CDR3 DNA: TGTGCCAGTAGTAGCAGGGGAAATGAAAAACTGTTTTTT; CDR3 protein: CASSSRGNEKLFF
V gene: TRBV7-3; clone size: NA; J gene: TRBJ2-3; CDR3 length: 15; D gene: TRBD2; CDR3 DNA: TGTGCCAGCAGCTTTTATACTAGCGGGTCAGATACGCAGTATTTT; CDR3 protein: CASSFYTSGSDTQYF
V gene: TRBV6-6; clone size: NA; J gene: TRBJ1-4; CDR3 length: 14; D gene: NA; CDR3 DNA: TGTGCCAGCACTTTGGGGAGGTTTGGGGAAAAACTGTTTTTT; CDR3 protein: CASTLGRFGEKLFF
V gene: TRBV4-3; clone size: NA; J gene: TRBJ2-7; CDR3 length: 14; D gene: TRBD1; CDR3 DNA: TGCGCCAGCAGCCAAGTCACAGGGGCCTACGAGCAGTACTTC; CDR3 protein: CASSQVTGAYEQYF
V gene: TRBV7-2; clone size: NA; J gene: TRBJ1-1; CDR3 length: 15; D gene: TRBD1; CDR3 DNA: TGTGCCAGCAGCCAGGGACAGGGGGGAAGCACTGAAGCTTTCTTT; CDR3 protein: CASSQGQGGSTEAFF
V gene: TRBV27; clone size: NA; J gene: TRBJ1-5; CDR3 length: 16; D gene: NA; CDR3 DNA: TGTGCCAGCAGGCCTCAGGTATATGATAGCAATCAGCCCCAGCATTTT; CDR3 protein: CASRPQVYDSNQPQHF
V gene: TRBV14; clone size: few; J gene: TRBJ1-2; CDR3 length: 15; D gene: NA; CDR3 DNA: TGTGCCAGCAGCCAAGTTACGGGGGAGGTGTATGGCTACACCTTC; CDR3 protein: CASSQVTGEVYGYTF
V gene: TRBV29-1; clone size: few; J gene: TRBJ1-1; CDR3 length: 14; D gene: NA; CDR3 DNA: TGCAGCGTTGGTATTCCCGGACAGAACACTGAAGCTTTCTTT; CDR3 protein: CSVGIPGQNTEAFF
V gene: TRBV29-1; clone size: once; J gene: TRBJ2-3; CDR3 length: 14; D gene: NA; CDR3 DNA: TGCAGCGTCCGGACAGGGAGGGGCACAGATACGCAGTATTTT; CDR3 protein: CSVRTGRGTDTQYF
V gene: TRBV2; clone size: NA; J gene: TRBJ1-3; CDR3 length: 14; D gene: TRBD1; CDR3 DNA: TGTGCCAGCAGCCAAACAGGGGGAGGAAACACCATATATTTT; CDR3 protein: CASSQTGGGNTIYF
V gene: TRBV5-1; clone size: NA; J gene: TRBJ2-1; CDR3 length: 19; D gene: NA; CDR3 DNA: TGCGCCAGCAGCTACCACCGGGACTTAACAAAACCCGTCTACAATGAGCAGTTCTTC; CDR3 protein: CASSYHRDLTKPVYNEQFF
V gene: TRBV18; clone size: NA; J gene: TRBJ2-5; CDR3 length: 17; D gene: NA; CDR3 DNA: TGTGCCAGCTCACCACCGACAGCCGCAAGTGGGCAAGAGACCCAGTACTTC; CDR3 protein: CASSPPTAASGQETQYF
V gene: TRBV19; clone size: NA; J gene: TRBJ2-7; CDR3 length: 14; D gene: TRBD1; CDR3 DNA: TGTGCCAGTAGCGGGACAGGGGATTTACACGAGCAGTACTTC; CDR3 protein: CASSGTGDLHEQYF